The T cell receptor (beta chain) under discussion was sequenced for a study of PD-L1 blockade in urothelial cancer. The V gene lost 5 bases and the J gene lost 3 bases, with 11 bases spanning the gap. The CDR3 length is 13 residues. CDR1 is SGHRS and CDR2 is YFSETQ in the germline V gene. Findings and limits, study-wide: TCR clonality was measured in pretreatment peripheral blood. Clonality below the median predicted better survival.

TCRdb's copy holds only in-frame clones and misses some; the assay was immunoSEQ multiplex PCR. The sample contains roughly 120,000 clones, 75% to 95% of which appear only once. To note about this clone: Its antigen is unidentified.

Time point here: peripheral blood 6 weeks after treatment start. Patients had urothelial carcinoma that was locally advanced or metastatic. The TCR comes from a man aged 55-75 years with urothelial cancer. This specimen was PBMCs, taken around atezolizumab (anti-PD-L1) treatment. V usage is TRBV5-1 and J usage is TRBJ1-2, with no clear D. CDR3 DNA: TGCGCCAGCAGACAGAGCGGGGACTATGGCTACACCTTC. Its translation: CASRQSGDYGYTF. The full variable domain, rest sourced from reference TRBV5-1 and TRBJ1-2, is KAGVTQTPRYLIKTRGQQVTLSCSPISGHRSVSWYQQTPGQGLQFLFEYFSETQRNKGNFPGRFSGRQFSNSRSEMNVSTLELGDSALYLCASRQSGDYGYTFGSGTRLTVV.